A selection of T cell receptor beta chains follows, all from one sample in a study of blood T cell repertoires in COVID-19. Measured with immunoSEQ multiplex PCR; TCRdb has only the in-frame clones, and not every one. The sample shows some 120,000 clones, around 83% of them seen only once. The source material was peripheral blood. Receptor source: a man in his sixties or seventies with acute or convalescent COVID-19. CDR3s include the opening cysteine and the closing phenylalanine or tryptophan. Fields, in order: CDR3 DNA, CDR3 protein, D gene, J gene, clone size, V gene. D genes are given only for firm matches. Size values are once, few and many counts, or a class for expanded clones, and some rows have none.

TGCGCCAGCAGCTTCGAAGCGACAGTTGGTGGCTACACCTTC,CASSFEATVGGYTF,.,TRBJ1-2,.,TRBV5-1
TGTGCCAGCAGTTTAGCTGACAGGAATAATTCACCCCTCCACTTT,CASSLADRNNSPLHF,.,TRBJ1-6,.,TRBV28
TGCGCCAGCAGCCAAGGAATTGGACAAGCCAAAAACATTCAGTACTTC,CASSQGIGQAKNIQYF,.,TRBJ2-4,.,TRBV4-1
TGTGCCAGCAGTCCGCTGACTGGGGGGGCGGCTAATGAAAAACTGTTTTTT,CASSPLTGGAANEKLFF,.,TRBJ1-4,.,TRBV28
TGCGCCAGCAGCCCCGCTCCCCTAGGGAGCTCCTACAATGAGCAGTTCTTC,CASSPAPLGSSYNEQFF,.,TRBJ2-1,.,TRBV5-1
TGTGCCAGCTCACCTGGAGGGAGCTCTGGAAACACCATATATTTT,CASSPGGSSGNTIYF,.,TRBJ1-3,few,TRBV18
TGTGCCAGCAGCCAAGATTTGCCTAACGGTGAGCAGTTCTTC,CASSQDLPNGEQFF,.,TRBJ2-1,.,TRBV3-1/TRBV3-2
TGTGCCAGCAGCAAAGATTCTAGTACTGGTCAAGAGACCCAGTACTTC,CASSKDSSTGQETQYF,.,TRBJ2-5,.,TRBV21-1
TGTGCCACCAGTGAGGCAGGGACAGATACGCAGTATTTT,CATSEAGTDTQYF,.,TRBJ2-3,.,TRBV24-1
TGTGCCAGCAGCCATAGCGGGAGGGCCTCAGGGAATGAGCAGTTCTTC,CASSHSGRASGNEQFF,TRBD2,TRBJ2-1,.,TRBV3-1/TRBV3-2
TGCGCCAGCAGCTTGGCCGGCAGGGGCCTGGACGAGCAGTACTTC,CASSLAGRGLDEQYF,.,TRBJ2-7,.,TRBV5-1
TGTGCCATCAGTCCGGGTTCCGGCAATGAGCAGTTCTTC,CAISPGSGNEQFF,.,TRBJ2-1,.,TRBV10-3
TGCGCCAGCAGCTCACAGGGAGTCGGTGAAAAACTGTTTTTT,CASSSQGVGEKLFF,.,TRBJ1-4,once,TRBV5-1
TGTGCCAGCAGCCGGGACAGAGTATACAATGAGCAGTTCTTC,CASSRDRVYNEQFF,TRBD1,TRBJ2-1,.,TRBV4-2
TGTGCCAGTAGTATACGGACAGGGCAGACTGAAGCTTTCTTT,CASSIRTGQTEAFF,TRBD1,TRBJ1-1,few,TRBV19
TGCGCCAGCAGCCAAGACGGGACAGAGCGAAGCTCCTACGAGCAGTACTTC,CASSQDGTERSSYEQYF,TRBD1,TRBJ2-7,.,TRBV4-1
TGTGCCAGTAGCCAAGCCACAGAGAATAATCAGCCCCAGCATTTT,CASSQATENNQPQHF,.,TRBJ1-5,few,TRBV19
TGTGCCAGCAGTTTATCGGTTCTCTATGGCTACACCTTC,CASSLSVLYGYTF,.,TRBJ1-2,.,TRBV28
TGTGCCAGCAGCTTAGCGATGGGGCGGCCCCAGCATTTT,CASSLAMGRPQHF,.,TRBJ1-5,.,TRBV7-2
TGTGCCAGCAGCTTACAGGCCGGGGACACCGGGGAGCTGTTTTTT,CASSLQAGDTGELFF,.,TRBJ2-2,.,TRBV7-3
TGTGCCAGCAGTGAACTAGCGGGGGCCCCTGGGGCCAACGTCCTGACTTTC,CASSELAGAPGANVLTF,TRBD2,TRBJ2-6,.,TRBV2
TGTGCCAGCGGGCCCCCCTATAGCAATCAGCCCCAGCATTTT,CASGPPYSNQPQHF,.,TRBJ1-5,.,TRBV28
TGTGCCAGCAGCTTAGTTTACAGGGTTCCCAACAGTGAGCAGTTCTTC,CASSLVYRVPNSEQFF,.,TRBJ2-1,few,TRBV7-2
TGTGCCAGCAGCGTAGCGGGGGTCAATGAGCAGTTCTTC,CASSVAGVNEQFF,.,TRBJ2-1,.,TRBV9
TGTGCCAGCAGCTTAGGGGCAGGGGCCTACTACGAGCAGTACTTC,CASSLGAGAYYEQYF,.,TRBJ2-7,.,TRBV7-9
TGCAGCGTCGGATGGGACAGGCTAACTTACAATGAGCAGTTCTTC,CSVGWDRLTYNEQFF,TRBD1,TRBJ2-1,.,TRBV29-1
TGTGCCAGCTCACCACGTCAGTTTTCGGGGGGCACTGAAGCTTTCTTT,CASSPRQFSGGTEAFF,.,TRBJ1-1,.,TRBV18